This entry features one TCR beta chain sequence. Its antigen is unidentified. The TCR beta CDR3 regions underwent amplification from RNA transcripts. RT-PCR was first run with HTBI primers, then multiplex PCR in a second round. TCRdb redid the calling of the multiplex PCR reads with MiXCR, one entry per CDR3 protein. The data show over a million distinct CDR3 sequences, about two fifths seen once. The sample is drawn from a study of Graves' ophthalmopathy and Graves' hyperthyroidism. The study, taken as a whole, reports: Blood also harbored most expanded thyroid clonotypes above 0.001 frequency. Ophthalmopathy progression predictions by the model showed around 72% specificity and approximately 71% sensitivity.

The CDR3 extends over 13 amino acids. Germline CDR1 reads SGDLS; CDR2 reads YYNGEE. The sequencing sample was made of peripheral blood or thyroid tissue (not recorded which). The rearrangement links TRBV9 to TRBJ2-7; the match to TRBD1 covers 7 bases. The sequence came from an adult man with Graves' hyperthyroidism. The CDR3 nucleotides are TGTCACAGTGCTAGGGACAGCTCCTACGAGCAGTACTTC. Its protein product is CHSARDSSYEQYF.